Detailed here is one TCR beta chain. As yet, its antigen is unknown. At the time of sampling, donors were nominally healthy, though unrecorded immune exposures were likely. This sample was included in a study of cytomegalovirus exposure and HLA in healthy donors. Study-wide results and limits: The authors reported that TCR beta sequences could predict HLA-A and HLA-B alleles. These predictions were accurate for most subjects in the first cohort. Within an earlier analysis, most TCR beta V segments proved productive either about 87% or about 30% of the time.

PCR was performed using 60 Vbeta and 13 Jbeta primers. TCRdb's table, derived via immunoSEQ multiplex PCR, lists solely in-frame clones and lacks some. The ten most abundant clones cover roughly 2.7% of a sample with 130,000 to 150,000 clones. The receptor was derived from a man aged 35 to 55 in good health and CMV-seronegative. The sequencing input was PBMCs.

CDR3 DNA: TGTGCTAGTGGTGCCGGGAGAAACTATGGCTACACCTTC. Amino acid sequence: CASGAGRNYGYTF. This chain joins TRBV12-5 and TRBJ1-2; the D is unclear. This CDR3 comprises 13 residues. In germline, CDR1 is LGHNT, CDR2 FRNRAP. V shed 5 bases and J shed 2 bases, with 9 bases lying between them.